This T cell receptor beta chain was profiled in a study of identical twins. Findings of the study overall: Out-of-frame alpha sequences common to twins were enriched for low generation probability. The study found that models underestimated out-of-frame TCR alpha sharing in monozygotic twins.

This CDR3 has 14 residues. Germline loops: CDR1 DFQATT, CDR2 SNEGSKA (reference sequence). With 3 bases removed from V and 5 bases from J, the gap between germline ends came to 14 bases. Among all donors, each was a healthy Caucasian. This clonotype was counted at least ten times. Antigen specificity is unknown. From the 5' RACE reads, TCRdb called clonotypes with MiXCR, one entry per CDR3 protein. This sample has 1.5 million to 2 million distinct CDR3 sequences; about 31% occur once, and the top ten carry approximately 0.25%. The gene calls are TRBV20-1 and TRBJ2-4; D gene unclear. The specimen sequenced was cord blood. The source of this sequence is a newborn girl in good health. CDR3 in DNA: TGCAGTGCTAGGATTGGGCTAAAGGAAAACATTCAGTACTTC. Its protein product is CSARIGLKENIQYF.